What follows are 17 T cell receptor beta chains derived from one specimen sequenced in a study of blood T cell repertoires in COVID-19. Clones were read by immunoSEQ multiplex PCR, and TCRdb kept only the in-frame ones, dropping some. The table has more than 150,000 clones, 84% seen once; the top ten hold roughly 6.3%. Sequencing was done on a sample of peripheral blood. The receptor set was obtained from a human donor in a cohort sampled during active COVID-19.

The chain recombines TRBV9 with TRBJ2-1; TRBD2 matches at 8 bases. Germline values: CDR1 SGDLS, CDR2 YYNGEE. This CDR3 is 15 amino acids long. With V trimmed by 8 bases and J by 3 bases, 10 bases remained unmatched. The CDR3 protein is CASNDGGAGYNEQFF. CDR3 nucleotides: TGTGCCAGTAACGACGGGGGGGCCGGCTACAATGAGCAGTTCTTC.

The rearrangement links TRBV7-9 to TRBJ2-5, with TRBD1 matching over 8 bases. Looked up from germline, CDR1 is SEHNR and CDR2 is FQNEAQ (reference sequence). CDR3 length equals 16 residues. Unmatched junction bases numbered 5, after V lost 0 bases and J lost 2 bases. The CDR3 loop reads CASSLAGTGPQETQYF. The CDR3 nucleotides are TGTGCCAGCAGCTTAGCTGGGACAGGTCCTCAAGAGACCCAGTACTTC.

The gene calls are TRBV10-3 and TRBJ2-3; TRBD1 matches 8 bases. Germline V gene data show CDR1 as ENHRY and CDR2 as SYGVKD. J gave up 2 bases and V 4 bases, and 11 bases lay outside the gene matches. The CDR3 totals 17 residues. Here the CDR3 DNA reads TGTGCCATCAGTGTGTTCCGGACAGGGTCGGACACAGATACGCAGTATTTT. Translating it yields CAISVFRTGSDTDTQYF.

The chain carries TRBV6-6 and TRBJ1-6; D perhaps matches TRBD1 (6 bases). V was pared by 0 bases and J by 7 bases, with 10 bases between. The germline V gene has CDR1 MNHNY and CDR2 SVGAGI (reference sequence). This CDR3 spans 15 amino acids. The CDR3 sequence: CASSYSSRGNSPLHF. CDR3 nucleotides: TGTGCCAGCAGTTACTCGAGCAGGGGCAATTCACCCCTCCACTTT.

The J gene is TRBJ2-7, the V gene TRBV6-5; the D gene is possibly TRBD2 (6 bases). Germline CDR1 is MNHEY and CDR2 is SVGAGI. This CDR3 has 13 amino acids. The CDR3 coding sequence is TGTGCGGCCGGGGGAGAAGCGTTCTACGAGCAGTACTTC. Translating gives CAAGGEAFYEQYF.

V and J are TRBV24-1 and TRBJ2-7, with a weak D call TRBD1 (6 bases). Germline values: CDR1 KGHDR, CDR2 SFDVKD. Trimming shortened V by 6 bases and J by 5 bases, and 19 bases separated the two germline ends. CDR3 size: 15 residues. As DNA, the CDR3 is TGTGCCACCAGTTTGGTTGGTGAACAGGGAGACGAGCAGTACTTC. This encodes CATSLVGEQGDEQYF.

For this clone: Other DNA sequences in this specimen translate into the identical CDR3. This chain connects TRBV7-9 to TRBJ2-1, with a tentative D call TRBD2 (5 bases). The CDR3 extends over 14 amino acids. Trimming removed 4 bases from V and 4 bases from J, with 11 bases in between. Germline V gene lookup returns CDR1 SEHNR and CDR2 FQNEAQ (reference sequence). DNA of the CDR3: TGTGCCAGCAGCTCCGGACTCACTTACAATGAGCAGTTCTTC. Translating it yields CASSSGLTYNEQFF.

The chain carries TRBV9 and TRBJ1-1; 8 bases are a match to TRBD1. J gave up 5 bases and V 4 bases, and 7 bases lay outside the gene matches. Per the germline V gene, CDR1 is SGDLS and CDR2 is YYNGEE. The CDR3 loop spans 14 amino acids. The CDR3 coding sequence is TGTGCCAGCAGCCCGGGGACAGGCCGGACTGAAGCTTTCTTT. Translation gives CASSPGTGRTEAFF.

CDR3 DNA: TGTGCCACCAGCTCGGACGGGGGAAGCCATCAGCCCCAGCATTTT. Encoded protein: CATSSDGGSHQPQHF. The chain uses TRBV15 and TRBJ1-5; possible D gene TRBD1, 5 bases. The CDR3 has 15 residues. The V end lost 5 bases, the J end lost 5 bases, and 16 bases lay between the germline ends. Germline CDR1 LNHNV, CDR2 YYDKDF (reference sequence).

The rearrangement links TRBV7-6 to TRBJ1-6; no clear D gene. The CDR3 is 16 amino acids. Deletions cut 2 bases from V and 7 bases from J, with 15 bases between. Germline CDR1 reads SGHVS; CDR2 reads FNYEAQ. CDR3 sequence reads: CASSLSGSHTNSPLHF. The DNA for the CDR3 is TGTGCCAGCAGCTTATCGGGATCCCATACAAATTCACCCCTCCACTTT.

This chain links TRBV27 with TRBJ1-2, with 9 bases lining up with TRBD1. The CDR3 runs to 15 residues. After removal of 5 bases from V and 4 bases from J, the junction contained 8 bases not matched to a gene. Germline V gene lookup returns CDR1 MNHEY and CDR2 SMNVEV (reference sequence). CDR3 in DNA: TGTGCCAGCAGTCTCGGACAGGGGCTAGGCTATGGCTACACCTTC. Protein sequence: CASSLGQGLGYGYTF.

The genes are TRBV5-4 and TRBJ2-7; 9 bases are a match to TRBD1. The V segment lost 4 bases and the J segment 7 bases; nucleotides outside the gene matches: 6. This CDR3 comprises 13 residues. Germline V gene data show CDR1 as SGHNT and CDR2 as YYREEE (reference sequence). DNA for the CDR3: TGTGCCAGCAGCGCGGGACAGGGCGATGAGCAGTACTTC. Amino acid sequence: CASSAGQGDEQYF.

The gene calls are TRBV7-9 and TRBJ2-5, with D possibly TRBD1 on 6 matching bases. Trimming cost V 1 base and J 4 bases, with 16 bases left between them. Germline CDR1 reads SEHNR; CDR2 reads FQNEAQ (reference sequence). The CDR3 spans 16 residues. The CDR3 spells CASSLGIRGRGETQYF. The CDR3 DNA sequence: TGTGCCAGCAGCTTAGGGATCAGGGGTCGAGGAGAGACCCAGTACTTC. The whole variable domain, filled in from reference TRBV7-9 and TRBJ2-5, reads DTGVSQNPRHKITKRGQNVTFRCDPISEHNRLYWYRQTLGQGPEFLTYFQNEAQLEKSRLLSDRFSAERPKGSFSTLEIQRTEQGDSAMYLCASSLGIRGRGETQYFGPGTRLLVL.

CDR3 amino acids: CASSLGQFYNEQFF. DNA for the CDR3: TGCGCCAGCAGCTTAGGACAGTTTTACAATGAGCAGTTCTTC. The V and J genes are TRBV5-1 and TRBJ2-1; D possibly corresponds to TRBD1 (6 bases). CDR1 SGHRS and CDR2 YFSETQ come from the germline V gene. This CDR3 is 14 amino acids long. The V end was cut by 2 bases, the J end by 4 bases, with 10 bases between. The complete variable domain, with remaining parts taken from reference TRBV5-1 and TRBJ2-1, reads KAGVTQTPRYLIKTRGQQVTLSCSPISGHRSVSWYQQTPGQGLQFLFEYFSETQRNKGNFPGRFSGRQFSNSRSEMNVSTLELGDSALYLCASSLGQFYNEQFFGPGTRLTVL.

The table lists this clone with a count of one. CDR3: CASSVVTAPEGDEQYF. CDR3 DNA: TGTGCCAGCAGTGTGGTGACAGCTCCTGAGGGGGACGAGCAGTACTTC. The V gene is TRBV2, the J gene TRBJ2-7, with D tentatively TRBD1 (6 bases). Per the germline V gene, CDR1 is SNHLY and CDR2 is FYNNEI. V lost 4 bases and J lost 5, with 21 bases in between. The CDR3 spans 16 residues.

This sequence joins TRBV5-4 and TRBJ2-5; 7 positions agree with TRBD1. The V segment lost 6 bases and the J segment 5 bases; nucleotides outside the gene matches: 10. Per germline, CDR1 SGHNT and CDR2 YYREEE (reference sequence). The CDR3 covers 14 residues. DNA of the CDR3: TGTGCCAGCAAAGGGGGCCCGGGCGTTGAGACCCAGTACTTC. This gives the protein CASKGGPGVETQYF.

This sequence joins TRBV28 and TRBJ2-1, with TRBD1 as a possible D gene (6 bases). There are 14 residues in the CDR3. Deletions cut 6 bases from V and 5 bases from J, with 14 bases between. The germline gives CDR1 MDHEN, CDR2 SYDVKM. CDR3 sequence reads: CASRPTGQNNEQFF. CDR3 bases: TGTGCCAGCAGGCCCACGGGACAAAACAATGAGCAGTTCTTC.